Listed below are T cell receptor beta chains from one sample, sequenced in a study of identical twins. MiXCR, applied by TCRdb to the 5' RACE reads, yields one record per CDR3 protein. The sample includes 500,000 to 650,000 distinct CDR3 sequences, around 7.4% of them seen just once. These data were also filed under a second study, of yellow fever vaccine responses in identical twins.

Material for sequencing was PBMCs. The receptors stem from a woman between 18 and 29 years old in good health. The CDR3 runs from the conserved cysteine through the conserved F or W.

>13|TRBV28
CASSFAGSHEQYF
>13|TRBV18
CASSPRLGETQYF
>17|TRBV7-2
CASSLVGGDPFSYEQYF
>13|TRBV14
CASSQDPGRGYTF
>12|TRBV5-1
CASSLQENEQFF
>10|TRBV20-1
CSARENRVFF
>16|TRBV6-5
CASSDSGTSGTDTQYF
>14|TRBV12-3/TRBV12-4
CASSLAGVTYEQYF
>16|TRBV27
CASSLFAGTATDTQYF
>15|TRBV6-7
CASSCPWDPLYEQYF
>19|TRBV9
CASSVSGLAGGVSYNEQFF
>16|TRBV4-1
CASSHNSGSSYNEQFF
>16|TRBV4-1
CASSQAGQGSTGELFF
>16|TRBV14
CASSQVRVPNTGELFF
>16|TRBV4-1
CASSPGASVSTDTQYF
>15|TRBV5-1
CASRAGQVNTGELFF
>13|TRBV20-1
CSARVATGYGYTF
>12|TRBV12-3/TRBV12-4
CASSPDRHTQYF
>12|TRBV10-3
CAISQGAGELFF
>11|TRBV6-6
CASSWLTGAFF
>16|TRBV3-1
CASSQGGTSGLGEQFF
>15|TRBV20-1
CSARDLVGTNTEAFF
>17|TRBV3-1
CATSPNRTGGSYNEQFF
>20|TRBV12-3/TRBV12-4
CAGPSILSTGRTLAKNIQYF
>13|TRBV7-9
CASHAEYQETQYF
>14|TRBV12-3/TRBV12-4
CASRGGQYEETQYF
>13|TRBV24-1
CATSDPLTGELFF
>14|TRBV12-3/TRBV12-4
CASSLEGQGETQYF
>11|TRBV29-1
CSVAWGYEQFF
>14|TRBV12-3/TRBV12-4
CASSFGGSVAEAFF
>13|TRBV6-1
CASSEGVRSPLHF
>20|TRBV20-1
CSAIVPVAGGPSVSGDTQYF
>13|TRBV6-5
CASSYWTGFGYTF
>11|TRBV2
CASSEEEKLFF
>16|TRBV29-1
CSVEGPDRASGNTIYF
>16|TRBV3-1
CASSQDSGRSYNEQFF
>16|TRBV2
CASSLDNALTYNEQFF
>16|TRBV2
CASSGLAGGPGGELFF
>14|TRBV27
CASYPWPGHNEQFF
>20|TRBV7-7
CASSPIADTYYRPNYNEQFF
>15|TRBV24-1
CATSVKGVGFYEQYF
>15|TRBV6-1
CASSGESSDWETQYF
>14|TRBV5-1
CASTRGGQVNEQFF
>13|TRBV18
CASSPGVNTEAFF
>15|TRBV6-1
CASNYRPSGANVLTF
>15|TRBV6-1
CASSRTSGTIYEQYF
>13|TRBV2
CASLGQASTEAFF
>15|TRBV4-1
CASSQEGTVFHTIYF